This TCR beta chain was recovered during a study of blood T cell repertoires in COVID-19. Study details: Material from acute and convalescent COVID-19 was sourced from the United States, Italy and Spain. PBMCs, B-cell-depleted T cells, or T cells provided the cDNA or gDNA that made up the material.

Germline V CDR1 and CDR2: SEHNR, FQNEAQ (reference sequence). The V gene end was trimmed by 6 bases and the J gene end by 7 bases; junction bases not matched to a gene: 12. This CDR3 has 15 residues. In the original workflow: Estimates of nucleated cell counts were drawn from the amplification of reference gene primers. Here immunoSEQ multiplex PCR was the method, and the copy in TCRdb shows in-frame clones only, minus some. Clone size and the V and J calls come from that table; the DNA yielded D and trimming. The top ten hold over 1.5% of the sample, which has a few hundred thousand clones, around 89% seen once. This clone was detected once.

The sequenced sample consisted of peripheral blood. This clonotype originated in a man between 65 and 79 years old with acute or convalescent COVID-19. The rearrangement links TRBV7-9 to TRBJ1-2; 9 bases align to TRBD1. CDR3 region: CASSSSGTGNFGYTF. For the CDR3, the DNA is TGTGCCAGCAGTTCATCCGGGACAGGGAATTTTGGCTACACCTTC.